This T cell receptor beta chain was found in a study of blood T cell repertoires in COVID-19. Study in general: COVID-19 samples, acute and convalescent, were from the United States, Italy and Spain. The analysed material was cDNA or gDNA that came from T cells, B-cell-depleted T cells, or PBMCs.

Enrollees, about 18 to 89 years old, lived in 24 US areas. The V and J ends lost 2 bases and 7 bases respectively, with 11 bases between them. The CDR3 has 13 amino acids. Per the germline V gene, CDR1 is GTSNPN and CDR2 is SVGIG (reference sequence). The authors' processing: Cell counts per sample came from amplifying reference gene primers. The repertoire was sequenced with immunoSEQ multiplex PCR; TCRdb's copy has only in-frame clones and lacks some. The DNA gave D and trimming, while V, J and clone size come from that table. The table lists around 310,000 clones, roughly 90% of them singletons. This TCR was sampled from a woman aged 30 to 39 who had recovered from COVID-19. The rearrangement links TRBV30 to TRBJ2-2; D perhaps matches TRBD1 (6 bases). Sequenced material: PBMCs or T cells enriched from blood (not recorded which). CDR3 amino acids: CAWSPQGIGELFF. CDR3 bases: TGTGCCTGGAGTCCTCAGGGGATCGGGGAGCTGTTTTTT.